These 3 T cell receptor beta chains came from one sample sequenced in a study of T cell responses to AZD1222 COVID-19 vaccine. Assay: immunoSEQ multiplex PCR; the TCRdb copy retains only in-frame clones and omits some. The sample contains around 140,000 clones, roughly 92% of which appear only once. This material consisted of peripheral blood, taken 28 days after the second AZD1222 dose. These receptors originate from an adult who received the AZD1222 COVID-19 vaccine.

The chain couples TRBV9 to TRBJ2-3; D not resolved. V shed 3 bases and J shed 3 bases, with 11 bases lying between them. The CDR3 totals 14 residues. Germline CDR1 reads SGDLS; CDR2 reads YYNGEE. This CDR3 reads CASSGPGSTDTQYF. CDR3 in DNA: TGTGCCAGCAGCGGTCCCGGTTCGACAGATACGCAGTATTTT.

The chain is built from TRBV15 and TRBJ2-7; D possibly corresponds to TRBD1 (5 bases). Germline values: CDR1 LNHNV, CDR2 YYDKDF (reference sequence). The CDR3 has 14 residues. Trimming took 0 bases from V and 4 from J, leaving 10 bases between them. The CDR3 here is CATSRDKGLYEQYF. The CDR3 coding sequence is TGTGCCACCAGCAGAGATAAGGGGTTGTACGAGCAGTACTTC.

The chain links TRBV2 to TRBJ2-2, with 8 bases identical to TRBD2. With 6 bases clipped from V and 1 base from J, the junction kept 4 bases outside the gene matches. The CDR3 has 15 residues. Germline V gives CDR1 SNHLY, CDR2 FYNNEI. The DNA of the CDR3 is TGTGCCAGCAGCCCGACTAGCGTGAACACCGGGGAGCTGTTTTTT. Translated: CASSPTSVNTGELFF.